These T cell receptor beta chains were read from a single sample in a study of cytomegalovirus exposure and HLA in healthy donors. TCRdb's table, derived via immunoSEQ multiplex PCR, lists solely in-frame clones and lacks some. Found here are about 140,000 clones, nearly 10% of them singletons; the top ten hold 1.8%. Source material: PBMCs. The receptors stem from a man aged 45-65 years in good health and CMV-seronegative. Each CDR3 is given with its conserved first and last residue. Each record gives: clone size, J gene, D gene, V gene, CDR3 DNA, CDR3 protein. D genes are given only for firm matches. Clone size, where shown, is once, few, many, or a class for clones that have expanded.

few	TRBJ1-1	TRBD1	TRBV6-4	TGTGCCAGCAGTGAGGCCAGGGGGACTGAAGCTTTCTTT	CASSEARGTEAFF
few	TRBJ1-2	-	TRBV10-1	TGCGCCAGCAGTGATAACAGGAACTATGGCTACACCTTC	CASSDNRNYGYTF
-	TRBJ2-7	TRBD1	TRBV7-8	TGTGCCAGCAGCCTAGGGGGCAGGGGGACCTACGAGCAGTACTTC	CASSLGGRGTYEQYF
few	TRBJ1-1	TRBD1	TRBV6-5	TGTGCCAGCAGTACCGGGACAGGGGTCCGTCTTCTAGCTTTCTTT	CASSTGTGVRLLAFF
-	TRBJ2-1	TRBD1	TRBV7-9	TGTGCCAGCAGCTTATCGATTCGGCAGGGGGCCTACAATGAGCAGTTCTTC	CASSLSIRQGAYNEQFF
-	TRBJ2-5	TRBD1	TRBV19	TGTGCCAGTAGTATATCAGGGGGCGCAGAGACCCAGTACTTC	CASSISGGAETQYF
few	TRBJ1-4	-	TRBV7-9	TGTGCCAGCGTGGGGGGGGAGGTAAACAATGAAAAACTGTTTTTT	CASVGGEVNNEKLFF
few	TRBJ2-1	-	TRBV28	TGTGCCAGCAGCGATAGATGGAATGAGCAGTTCTTC	CASSDRWNEQFF
few	TRBJ2-7	TRBD2	TRBV5-3	TGTGCCAGAAGCTTGTTCGGGAGCGGGGGGATCTTC	CARSLFGSGGIF
few	TRBJ2-4	-	TRBV6-1	TGTGCCAGCAGTGAACAGGGCCCTTCGGTGGGCAAAAACATTCAGTACTTC	CASSEQGPSVGKNIQYF
-	TRBJ1-1	-	TRBV6-6	TGTGCCAGCAGTTACTCGAGGCCGAACACTGAAGCTTTCTTT	CASSYSRPNTEAFF